This T cell receptor (beta chain) comes out of a study of PD-1 blockade in classical Hodgkin lymphoma. The time point: cycle 4 day 1 (C4D1), after 6 weeks of nivolumab. All patients experienced relapse after autologous stem cell transplantation, and brentuximab vedotin exposure was variable. Note on this clone: Its antigen is as yet unknown.

Study outcomes and limitations: Possible causes of repertoire differences, disease activity or prior therapy, remain undefined.

Profiling relied on immunoSEQ multiplex PCR, and the TCRdb table lists in-frame clones only, not all of them. The table has about 96,000 clones, more than 85% seen once. Germline loops: CDR1 MNHNY, CDR2 SVGAGI (reference sequence). V was shortened by 5 bases and J by 3 bases, with 17 bases between the two germline ends. This CDR3 comprises 15 residues. The source of this sequence is a human donor with classical Hodgkin lymphoma. The chain links TRBV6-6 to TRBJ2-7, with a possible D match to TRBD1 (5 bases). The sequencing used peripheral blood mononuclear cells (PBMCs), collected before the fourth cycle of nivolumab. For the CDR3, the DNA is TGTGCCAGCAGTCAATCAGGGCCCTCTAGCTACGAGCAGTACTTC. This codes for CASSQSGPSSYEQYF.